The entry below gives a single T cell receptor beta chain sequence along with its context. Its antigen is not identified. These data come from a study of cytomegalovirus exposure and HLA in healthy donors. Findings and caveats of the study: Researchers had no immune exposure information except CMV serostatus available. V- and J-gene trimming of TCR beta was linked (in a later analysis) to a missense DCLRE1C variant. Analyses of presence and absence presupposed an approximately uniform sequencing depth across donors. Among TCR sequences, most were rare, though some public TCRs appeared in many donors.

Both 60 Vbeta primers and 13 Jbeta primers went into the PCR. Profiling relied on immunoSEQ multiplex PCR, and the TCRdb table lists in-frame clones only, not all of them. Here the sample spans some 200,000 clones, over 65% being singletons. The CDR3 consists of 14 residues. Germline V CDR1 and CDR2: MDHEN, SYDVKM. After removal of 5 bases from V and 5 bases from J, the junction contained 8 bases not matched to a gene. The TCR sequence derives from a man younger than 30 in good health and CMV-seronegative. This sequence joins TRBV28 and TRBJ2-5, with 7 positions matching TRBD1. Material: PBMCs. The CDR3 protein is CASSLWTGGETQYF. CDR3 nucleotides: TGTGCCAGCAGTCTCTGGACAGGCGGGGAGACCCAGTACTTC.